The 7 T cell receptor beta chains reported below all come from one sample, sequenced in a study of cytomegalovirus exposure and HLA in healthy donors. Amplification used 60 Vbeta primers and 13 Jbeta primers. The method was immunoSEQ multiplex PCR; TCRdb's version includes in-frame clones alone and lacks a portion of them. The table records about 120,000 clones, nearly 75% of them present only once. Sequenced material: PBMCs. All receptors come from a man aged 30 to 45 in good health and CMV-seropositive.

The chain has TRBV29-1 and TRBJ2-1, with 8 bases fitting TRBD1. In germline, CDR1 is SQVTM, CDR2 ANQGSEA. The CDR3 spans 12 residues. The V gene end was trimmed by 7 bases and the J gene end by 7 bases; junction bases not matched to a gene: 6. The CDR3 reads CSARTGRNEQFF. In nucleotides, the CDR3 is TGCAGCGCGCGGACAGGGAGGAATGAGCAGTTCTTC.

The CDR3 nucleotides read TGTGCCATCAGTGAGCTGGGTGGGGCCCGCGGGGTGAGCGCCGAAGCTTTCTTT. It specifies CAISELGGARGVSAEAFF. The genes are TRBV10-3 and TRBJ1-1; TRBD1 might be the D (5 bases). Per germline, CDR1 ENHRY and CDR2 SYGVKD. The CDR3 is 18 amino acids. V was clipped by 2 bases and J by 8 bases, with 27 bases between them.

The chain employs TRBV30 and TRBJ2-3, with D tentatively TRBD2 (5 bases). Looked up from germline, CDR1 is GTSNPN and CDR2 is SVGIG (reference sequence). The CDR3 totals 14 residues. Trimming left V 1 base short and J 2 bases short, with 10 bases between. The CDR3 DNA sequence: TGTGCCTGGAGTGGTTGGCGGGTCACAGATACGCAGTATTTT. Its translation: CAWSGWRVTDTQYF.

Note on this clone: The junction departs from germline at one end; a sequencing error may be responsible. Here the CDR3 reads CASSPTGRRPDF. The DNA for the CDR3 is TGTGCCAGCAGCCCGACAGGCCGCAGACCGGACTTT. The chain carries TRBV2 and TRBJ1-6; D is perhaps TRBD1 (6 bases). The germline CDR1 and CDR2 sequences are SNHLY and FYNNEI. The CDR3 runs 12 residues.

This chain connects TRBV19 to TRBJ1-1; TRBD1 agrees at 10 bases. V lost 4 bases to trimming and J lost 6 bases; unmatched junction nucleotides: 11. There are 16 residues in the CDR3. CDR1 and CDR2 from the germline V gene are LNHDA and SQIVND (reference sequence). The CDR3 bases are TGTGCCAGTAGTACCGAAAGGGACAGGGGAAGGGCTGAAGCTTTCTTT. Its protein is CASSTERDRGRAEAFF.

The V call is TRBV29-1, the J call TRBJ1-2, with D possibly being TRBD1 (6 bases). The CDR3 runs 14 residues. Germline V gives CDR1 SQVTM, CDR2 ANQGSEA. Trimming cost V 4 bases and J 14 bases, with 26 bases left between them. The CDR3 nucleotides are TGCAGCGTTGTGTCTGGGGGCTTAAGAATCGCGAGGACCTTC. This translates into CSVVSGGLRIARTF.

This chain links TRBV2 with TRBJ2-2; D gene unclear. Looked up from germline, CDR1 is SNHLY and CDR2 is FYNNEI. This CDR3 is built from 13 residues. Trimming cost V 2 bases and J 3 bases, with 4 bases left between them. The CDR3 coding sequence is TGTGCCAGCAGTGAAACGGACACCGGGGAGCTGTTTTTT. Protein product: CASSETDTGELFF.